These 19 T cell receptor beta chains were all obtained from the same sample, sequenced in a study of shared clonotypes between healthy human individuals. Profiling relied on immunoSEQ multiplex PCR, and the TCRdb table lists in-frame clones only, not all of them. Of 2 million to 2.5 million clones in the sample, 85% to 95% are singletons; the top ten hold approximately 0.39%. Sequencing input: naive CD4+ T cells from PBMCs. The subset: CD45RA+ positively selected. The receptors here all came from a man aged 18 to 29 in good health. Some clones in this sample may be carry-over from other donors' samples.

Concerning this clone: Other DNA sequences in the sample encode the same CDR3. The V call is TRBV28, the J call TRBJ2-7, with unresolved D. V lost 6 bases and J 2 bases, leaving 5 bases between the germline ends. This CDR3 has 11 amino acids. Per germline, CDR1 MDHEN and CDR2 SYDVKM. DNA for the CDR3: TGTGCCAGCAGAGGGACCTACGAGCAGTACTTC. It encodes CASRGTYEQYF.

The chain carries TRBV28 and TRBJ1-3; D is unresolved. Between the trimmed V and J ends, which lost 3 bases and 7 bases, there was a span of 13 bases. The CDR3 consists of 14 residues. Germline values: CDR1 MDHEN, CDR2 SYDVKM. This CDR3 reads CASSFQALWNTIYF. The CDR3 DNA follows: TGTGCCAGCAGTTTCCAGGCCCTATGGAACACCATATATTTT.

J is TRBJ1-1 and V is TRBV7-2; TRBD1 is a possible D gene (6 bases). The CDR3 loop spans 12 amino acids. Germline CDR1 reads SGHTA; CDR2 reads FQGNSA. V lost 4 bases, J lost 10 bases, and 13 bases lay in between. The CDR3, as DNA: TGTGCCAGCAGCTGGACAGACGCCTTAGCTTTCTTT. Amino acid sequence: CASSWTDALAFF.

This clone was seen a single time. The V and J genes are TRBV5-1 and TRBJ1-3; D gene uncertain. The CDR3 length is 15 residues. Trimming left V 4 bases short and J 1 base short, with 12 bases between. The germline V gene has CDR1 SGHRS and CDR2 YFSETQ. The CDR3 nucleotides are TGCGCCAGCAGCGACAAGCGCGGATCTGGAAACACCATATATTTT. As protein: CASSDKRGSGNTIYF. The full variable domain, in which reference TRBV5-1 and TRBJ1-3 provide the parts outside the CDR3, is KAGVTQTPRYLIKTRGQQVTLSCSPISGHRSVSWYQQTPGQGLQFLFEYFSETQRNKGNFPGRFSGRQFSNSRSEMNVSTLELGDSALYLCASSDKRGSGNTIYFGEGSWLTVV.

This rearrangement joins TRBV15 to TRBJ1-1; the D gene is possibly TRBD1 (6 bases). The germline V and J ends were trimmed by 5 bases and 3 bases, with 13 bases remaining between them. The CDR3 covers 14 residues. Germline values: CDR1 LNHNV, CDR2 YYDKDF (reference sequence). CDR3 sequence: CATSRRGAYTEAFF. The DNA of the CDR3 is TGTGCCACCAGCCGTCGGGGGGCTTACACTGAAGCTTTCTTT. Full variable domain (missing parts from reference TRBV15 and TRBJ1-1): DAMVIQNPRYQVTQFGKPVTLSCSQTLNHNVMYWYQQKSSQAPKLLFHYYDKDFNNEADTPDNFQSRRPNTSFCFLDIRSPGLGDTAMYLCATSRRGAYTEAFFGQGTRLTVV.

The chain recombines TRBV7-2 with TRBJ2-2; 16 bases fit TRBD2. The CDR3 spans 17 residues. Germline CDR1 SGHTA, CDR2 FQGNSA. Trimming at V came to 1 base and at J to 5 bases, leaving 1 base not matched to a gene. The CDR3 region is CASSLGGLAGGTGELFF. The DNA of the CDR3 is TGTGCCAGCAGCTTAGGGGGACTAGCGGGAGGGACCGGGGAGCTGTTTTTT.

This chain uses TRBV5-1 with TRBJ2-5; D not resolved. Near its end, the DNA agrees better with TRBJ2-7, so the J call may be wrong. The CDR3 is 15 amino acids. Germline CDR1 SGHRS, CDR2 YFSETQ. CDR3 nucleotide sequence: TGCGCCAGCAGCTTGGGGGCAGCTTTTACCTACGAGCAGTACTTC. Translation: CASSLGAAFTYEQYF.

The chain uses TRBV29-1 and TRBJ2-7, with D possibly being TRBD1 (6 bases). This CDR3 spans 13 amino acids. The V end lost 4 bases, the J end lost 1 base, and 11 bases lay between the germline ends. Germline V CDR1 and CDR2: SQVTM, ANQGSEA. The CDR3 region has the DNA TGCAGCGTTGTATGGGGGCCGTCCTACGAGCAGTACTTC. Protein: CSVVWGPSYEQYF.

J is TRBJ2-1 and V is TRBV9, with D possibly matching TRBD1 (5 bases). With 0 bases removed from V and 3 bases from J, the gap between germline ends came to 13 bases. Germline V gives CDR1 SGDLS, CDR2 YYNGEE. CDR3 length: 16 amino acids. CDR3 bases: TGTGCCAGCAGCGTAGAGGGCAGGGCCCTCTACAATGAGCAGTTCTTC. Translated, it gives CASSVEGRALYNEQFF.

DNA for the CDR3: TGTGCCAGCAGGGGGGGGACATATCCTTTCAATCAGCCCCAGCATTTT. It specifies CASRGGTYPFNQPQHF. The V call is TRBV2, the J call TRBJ1-5; the D gene is possibly TRBD1 (6 bases). Germline V gene sequence: CDR1 SNHLY, CDR2 FYNNEI. CDR3 size: 16 residues. V was shortened by 6 bases and J by 3 bases, with 18 bases between the two germline ends.

The chain joins TRBV28 to TRBJ1-2, with D unresolved. Germline lookup yields CDR1 MDHEN and CDR2 SYDVKM. The CDR3 sequence is 14 residues long. Trimming took off 3 bases at V and 4 bases at J, with 12 bases between the two ends. CDR3 amino acids: CASSFVGFTYGYTF. In DNA, the CDR3 is TGTGCCAGCAGTTTTGTCGGATTTACCTATGGCTACACCTTC.

This CDR3 is CASSIGGVLETQYF. For the CDR3, the DNA is TGTGCCAGTAGTATAGGTGGAGTATTGGAGACCCAGTACTTC. The rearrangement uses TRBV19 and TRBJ2-5; D is uncertain. V lost 1 base to trimming and J lost 5 bases, with 11 bases between them. Germline V CDR1 and CDR2: LNHDA, SQIVND (reference sequence). The CDR3 length is 14 residues.

The J gene is TRBJ2-7, the V gene TRBV5-8; D is perhaps TRBD2 (5 bases). This CDR3 is built from 13 residues. Per germline, CDR1 SGHTS and CDR2 YDEGEE. V lost 2 bases to trimming and J lost 3 bases, with 9 bases between them. In DNA, the CDR3 is TGTGCCAGCAGCTTTAGCGCGTACTACGAGCAGTACTTC. The encoded protein is CASSFSAYYEQYF.

CDR3 DNA: TGTGCCAGCAGCCAAGATCGATTTGCTAGCGGGTACTCCTACGAGCAGTACTTC. This sequence encodes CASSQDRFASGYSYEQYF. The chain couples TRBV4-2 to TRBJ2-7, with TRBD2 matching over 8 bases. Germline V gives CDR1 LGHNA, CDR2 YNFKEQ. This CDR3 spans 18 amino acids. V was clipped by 0 bases and J by 0 bases; unmatched bases: 10.

The chain links TRBV6-1 to TRBJ2-5; D is ambiguous. Germline-derived CDR1 and CDR2 are MNHNS and SASEGT. The ends were cut back, 2 bases at V and 0 bases at J, with 7 bases in the middle. This CDR3 has 14 amino acids. CDR3 nucleotide sequence: TGTGCCAGCAGTGAAATGGGCAACCAAGAGACCCAGTACTTC. This sequence encodes CASSEMGNQETQYF.

The chain links TRBV19 to TRBJ2-3, with 9 bases that match TRBD1. CDR3 length: 16 residues. Germline V lookup: CDR1 LNHDA, CDR2 SQIVND (reference sequence). J was trimmed by 0 bases and V by 6 bases; bases with no gene match: 7. The CDR3 is CASRDRGVTSTDTQYF. Written as DNA, the CDR3 is TGTGCCAGTAGGGACAGGGGTGTGACTAGCACAGATACGCAGTATTTT.

This chain connects TRBV6-5 to TRBJ2-7, with a tentative D call TRBD2 (6 bases). V lost 0 bases to trimming and J lost 2 bases, with 11 bases between them. The CDR3 is 15 residues long. Looked up from germline, CDR1 is MNHEY and CDR2 is SVGAGI. The CDR3 DNA reads TGTGCCAGCAGTTACTCGCCTAGCGAAACCTACGAGCAGTACTTC. It encodes CASSYSPSETYEQYF.

The chain recombines TRBV5-1 with TRBJ2-5; the D is unclear. The germline gives CDR1 SGHRS, CDR2 YFSETQ. Trimming shortened V by 4 bases and J by 1 base, and 11 bases separated the two germline ends. The CDR3 runs to 14 residues. Here the CDR3 reads CASSPTDFQETQYF. DNA for the CDR3: TGCGCCAGCAGCCCGACCGATTTCCAAGAGACCCAGTACTTC. The full variable domain, with the rest looked up from reference TRBV5-1 and TRBJ2-5, is KAGVTQTPRYLIKTRGQQVTLSCSPISGHRSVSWYQQTPGQGLQFLFEYFSETQRNKGNFPGRFSGRQFSNSRSEMNVSTLELGDSALYLCASSPTDFQETQYFGPGTRLLVL.

The chain links TRBV19 to TRBJ1-4; D perhaps matches TRBD1 (5 bases). This CDR3 is 16 amino acids long. V lost 6 bases and J 8 bases, leaving 22 bases between the germline ends. In germline, CDR1 is LNHDA, CDR2 SQIVND (reference sequence). CDR3 sequence reads: CASSPGGGRAREKLFF. The CDR3, as DNA: TGTGCCAGTAGCCCTGGGGGGGGTCGGGCGAGAGAAAAACTGTTTTTT.